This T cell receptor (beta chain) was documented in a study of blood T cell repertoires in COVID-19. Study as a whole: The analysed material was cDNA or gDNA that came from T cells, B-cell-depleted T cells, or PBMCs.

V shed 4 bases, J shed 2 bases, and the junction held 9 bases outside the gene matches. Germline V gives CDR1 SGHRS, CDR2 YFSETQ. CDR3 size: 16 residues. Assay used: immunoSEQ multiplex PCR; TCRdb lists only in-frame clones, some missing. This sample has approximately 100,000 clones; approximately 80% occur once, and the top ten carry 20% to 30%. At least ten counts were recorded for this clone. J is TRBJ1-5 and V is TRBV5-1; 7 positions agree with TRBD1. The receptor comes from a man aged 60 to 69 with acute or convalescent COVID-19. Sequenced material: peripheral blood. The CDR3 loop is CASSPRPTGGNQPQHF. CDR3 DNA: TGCGCCAGCAGCCCCCGCCCAACAGGGGGCAATCAGCCCCAGCATTTT. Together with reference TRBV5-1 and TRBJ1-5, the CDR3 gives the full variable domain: KAGVTQTPRYLIKTRGQQVTLSCSPISGHRSVSWYQQTPGQGLQFLFEYFSETQRNKGNFPGRFSGRQFSNSRSEMNVSTLELGDSALYLCASSPRPTGGNQPQHFGDGTRLSIL.